This T cell receptor beta chain emerged from a study of blood T cell repertoires in COVID-19. Sequenced by immunoSEQ multiplex PCR; TCRdb stores in-frame clones only, minus some. The data show 90,000 to 130,000 clones, with roughly 76% seen just once and approximately 8% held by the top ten. This CDR3 is 14 amino acids long. The V end was cut by 0 bases, the J end by 4 bases, with 10 bases between. From germline, CDR1 is SGHRS and CDR2 YFSETQ. V and J are TRBV5-1 and TRBJ1-1; TRBD1 is a possible D gene (6 bases). The TCR comes from a woman aged 60 to 75 with acute or convalescent COVID-19. Material for sequencing was peripheral blood. CDR3 sequence (DNA): TGCGCCAGCAGCTTGGCGGCAGGGGCCACTGAAGCTTTCTTT. This gives the protein CASSLAAGATEAFF.